The 3 T cell receptor beta chains below all came from one sample that was sequenced in a study of yellow fever vaccine responses in identical twins. TCRdb reprocessed the RT-PCR reads via MiXCR and lists one record per CDR3 protein. The sample carries under 20,000 distinct CDR3 sequences, 55% to 65% recorded once. Specimen: T cells from blood (PBMCs), unsorted or a sorted subset (not recorded which), collected before or after yellow fever vaccination (not recorded which). All receptors come from a woman between 18 and 29 years old who received the yellow fever vaccine.

The chain links TRBV7-8 to TRBJ2-7; D is perhaps TRBD1 (6 bases). The CDR3 spans 13 residues. Germline loops: CDR1 SGHVS, CDR2 FQNEAQ. Trimming removed 6 bases at V and 3 bases at J, with 12 bases between. CDR3 nucleotides: TGTGCCAGCAGTCCCACAGGGAACTACGAGCAGTACTTC. Translation: CASSPTGNYEQYF. Based on the CDR3 plus reference TRBV7-8 and TRBJ2-7, the full variable domain is GAGVSQSPRYKVAKRGQDVALRCDPISGHVSLFWYQQALGQGPEFLTYFQNEAQLDKSGLPSDRFFAERPEGSVSTLKIQRTQQEDSAVYLCASSPTGNYEQYFGPGTRLTVT.

The chain's CDR3 is CASSEGQRSYNEQFF. The CDR3 DNA is TGCGCCAGCAGTGAGGGCCAGCGGAGCTACAATGAGCAGTTCTTC. The rearrangement links TRBV10-1 to TRBJ2-1; D perhaps matches TRBD2 (5 bases). The V end lost 2 bases, the J end lost 3 bases, and 11 bases lay between the germline ends. Germline CDR1 is WNHNN and CDR2 is SYGVQD (reference sequence). CDR3 size: 15 residues.

The V and J genes are TRBV5-4 and TRBJ2-3; D could derive from TRBD1 or TRBD2 (5 bases each). CDR1 and CDR2 (germline): SGHNT, YYREEE (reference sequence). The CDR3 loop spans 15 amino acids. Trimming stripped 1 base from V and 3 bases from J, with 12 bases between. The CDR3 sequence is CASSLRGGYTDTQYF. CDR3 nucleotides: TGTGCCAGCAGCTTGCGGGGCGGGTATACAGATACGCAGTATTTT.